This T cell receptor beta chain was observed in a study of T cell repertoires in cytomegalovirus infection. Study in general: Recently identified HLA-C-restricted CMV epitopes were used, and well-studied HLA-B-restricted CMV epitopes were used as well.

TCRdb itself ran the reads through MiXCR, one entry per CDR3 protein. The sample lists about 700,000 distinct CDR3 sequences; about 33% were seen once. Germline CDR1 SGHNT, CDR2 YYREEE (reference sequence). The CDR3 length is 16 residues. The V gene end was trimmed by 0 bases and the J gene end by 5 bases; junction bases not matched to a gene: 6. About this clonotype: The antigen is unknown.

The source of this sequence is a human donor in good health (CMV status not recorded). Some clones in this sample may be carry-over from other donors' samples. This chain joins TRBV5-4 and TRBJ2-1; TRBD2 aligns across 9 bases. Sequenced material: cultured PBMCs, taken from culture after CMV antigen stimulation. The CDR3 nucleotides are TGTGCCAGCAGCTTGGCCGGGACTAGCCTACACAATGAGCAGTTCTTC. Amino acid sequence: CASSLAGTSLHNEQFF. Variable domain in full (rest from reference TRBV5-4 and TRBJ2-1): ETGVTQSPTHLIKTRGQQVTLRCSSQSGHNTVSWYQQALGQGPQFIFQYYREEENGRGNFPPRFSGLQFPNYSSELNVNALELDDSALYLCASSLAGTSLHNEQFFGPGTRLTVL.